This entry lists 24 T cell receptor beta chains sequenced from one sample in a study of T cells in Graves' hyperthyroidism and ophthalmopathy. The investigators amplified TCR beta CDR3 regions from RNA transcripts. During a first-round RT-PCR of the TCR CDR3, the HTBI primer set was used. TCRdb re-called the multiplex PCR reads through MiXCR, storing one row per CDR3 protein. The sample yields fewer than 600,000 distinct CDR3 sequences, 13% to 15% seen once. The sample comprised blood. The receptors stem from a woman under 30 with Graves' hyperthyroidism.

This clonotype has a handful of counts. This chain joins TRBV19 and TRBJ1-1, with D possibly matching TRBD1 (6 bases). V lost 10 bases and J lost 0, with 21 bases in between. The CDR3 runs to 16 residues. CDR1 and CDR2 (germline): LNHDA, SQIVND (reference sequence). Here the CDR3 reads CATSSWDTTLNTEAFF. The CDR3 DNA sequence: TGTGCCACCAGCTCCTGGGACACTACGCTGAACACTGAAGCTTTCTTT.

This clonotype has a count of ten or more. The chain joins TRBV11-1 to TRBJ2-6; TRBD2 matches at 9 bases. This CDR3 region has 17 residues. Germline V lookup: CDR1 SGHAT, CDR2 FQDESV (reference sequence). The junction had 3 bases not matched to a gene; V was cut back by 2 bases and J by 1 base. CDR3 amino acids: CASSLLAGRSGANVLTF. The CDR3 bases are TGTGCCAGCAGCTTACTAGCGGGACGGTCTGGGGCCAACGTCCTGACTTTC.

This clonotype turned up a few times. This sequence joins TRBV27 and TRBJ1-4; a weak D match, TRBD1 (6 bases). Germline V gives CDR1 MNHEY, CDR2 SMNVEV (reference sequence). Trimming removed 1 base from V and 0 bases from J, with 18 bases in between. The CDR3 covers 19 residues. CDR3 DNA: TGTGCCAGCAGTTTATATACCGACAGGAGACTTGCAACTAATGAAAAACTGTTTTTT. Amino acid sequence: CASSLYTDRRLATNEKLFF.

A word on this clonotype: A much larger clone differs by one base, so this may be a read error. The genes are TRBV11-2 and TRBJ1-5; D may be TRBD1 (5 bases). This CDR3 contains 15 residues. The germline V and J ends were trimmed by 3 bases and 9 bases, with 18 bases remaining between them. Germline V gene data show CDR1 as SGHAT and CDR2 as FQNNGV. The DNA of the CDR3 is TGTGCCAGCAGCTTTGGTGGGGGAGGAGTAGCGCCCCAGCATTTT. It encodes CASSFGGGGVAPQHF.

The chain employs TRBV2 and TRBJ1-3; possibly TRBD1 for D (5 bases). CDR3 length: 13 residues. Germline V lookup: CDR1 SNHLY, CDR2 FYNNEI. Trimming took 8 bases from V and 2 from J, leaving 10 bases between them. CDR3 in amino acids: CASSGGTGNTIYF. The CDR3 DNA reads TGTGCCAGCTCCGGGGGTACTGGAAACACCATATATTTT.

The chain's CDR3 is CASSYSNEQYF. CDR3 nucleotide sequence: TGTGCCAGCAGCTATTCCAACGAGCAGTACTTC. This rearrangement joins TRBV3-1 to TRBJ2-7, with D uncertain. V lost 5 bases and J 5 bases, leaving 7 bases between the germline ends. Germline V gene sequence: CDR1 LGHDT, CDR2 YNNKEL (reference sequence). The CDR3 sequence is 11 residues long.

This clonotype was counted a few times. The rearrangement links TRBV20-1 to TRBJ2-7; D might be TRBD1 (5 bases). Germline V gene data show CDR1 as DFQATT and CDR2 as SNEGSKA (reference sequence). The CDR3 length is 13 residues. The ends were cut back, 3 bases at V and 3 bases at J, with 12 bases in the middle. DNA for the CDR3: TGCAGTGCTAGCCCCGACAGAGACTACGAGCAGTACTTC. Amino acids: CSASPDRDYEQYF.

J is TRBJ1-1 and V is TRBV5-1; a weak D match, TRBD1 (5 bases). This CDR3 has 13 amino acids. The V and J ends lost 4 bases and 6 bases respectively, with 13 bases between them. The germline V gene has CDR1 SGHRS and CDR2 YFSETQ. The CDR3, as DNA: TGCGCCAGCAGCCGGGGGGAGTTATCTGAAGCTTTCTTT. This gives the protein CASSRGELSEAFF. The variable domain in full, with the rest retrieved from reference TRBV5-1 and TRBJ1-1, is KAGVTQTPRYLIKTRGQQVTLSCSPISGHRSVSWYQQTPGQGLQFLFEYFSETQRNKGNFPGRFSGRQFSNSRSEMNVSTLELGDSALYLCASSRGELSEAFFGQGTRLTVV.

This clonotype occurred a few times. V and J are TRBV7-3 and TRBJ2-1; TRBD2 matches 7 bases. This CDR3 spans 15 amino acids. Germline CDR1 is SGHTA and CDR2 is FQGTGA. V trimming: 6 bases; J trimming: 2 bases; junction bases outside the gene matches: 7. The CDR3 loop is CASRLGGGPYNEQFF. The CDR3 DNA is TGTGCCAGCAGACTCGGGGGAGGGCCCTACAATGAGCAGTTCTTC.

This clonotype was counted many times. The gene calls are TRBV12-3 or TRBV12-4 and TRBJ2-1, with D possibly TRBD1 on 6 matching bases. The CDR3 totals 14 residues. V lost 1 base and J 7 bases, leaving 11 bases between the germline ends. CDR3 in amino acids: CASSLVGQKNEQFF. CDR3 in DNA: TGTGCCAGCAGTTTAGTAGGACAGAAGAATGAGCAGTTCTTC.

The rearrangement links TRBV27 to TRBJ2-1; 8 positions agree with TRBD1. The V gene's germline CDR1 is MNHEY and CDR2 SMNVEV (reference sequence). V gave up 6 bases and J gave up 5 bases; unmatched junction bases: 6. The CDR3 covers 14 residues. Here the CDR3 DNA reads TGTGCCAGCAGCTGGACAGGGAGAAACAATGAGCAGTTCTTC. It is translated as CASSWTGRNNEQFF.

Only a few counts were recorded for this clonotype. The chain is built from TRBV3-1 and TRBJ1-3; 7 bases fit TRBD1. The CDR3 has 14 residues. The germline gives CDR1 LGHDT, CDR2 YNNKEL (reference sequence). The ends lost 2 bases at V and 9 bases at J; junction bases unmatched: 7. This CDR3 is CASSQLARGSTIYF. CDR3 DNA: TGTGCCAGCAGCCAATTGGCCAGGGGGAGCACCATATATTTT.

A few counts support this clonotype. The chain employs TRBV25-1 and TRBJ1-4; TRBD1 might be the D (6 bases). The CDR3 has 15 amino acids. CDR1 is MGHDK, CDR2 SYGVNS, per germline. Trimming left V 4 bases short and J 1 base short, with 10 bases between. CDR3 DNA sequence: TGTGCCAGCAGTGGACCGACAGGAACTAATGAAAAACTGTTTTTT. It yields the protein CASSGPTGTNEKLFF.

This clonotype was detected ten times or more. The CDR3, as DNA: TGTGCCACCAGTGATCCTACCGGGACAGGGGTCGGGGAGCTGTTTTTT. Protein: CATSDPTGTGVGELFF. The rearrangement joins TRBV24-1 to TRBJ2-2, with 10 bases fitting TRBD1. With V trimmed by 3 bases and J by 7 bases, 7 bases remained unmatched. Germline V gives CDR1 KGHDR, CDR2 SFDVKD. CDR3 size: 16 residues.

This clonotype was counted a few times. This may be a read error, as it is one base from a much larger clone. This chain uses TRBV10-3 with TRBJ2-7; TRBD2 might be the D (6 bases). Germline V gene sequence: CDR1 ENHRY, CDR2 SYGVKD. CDR3 length: 14 residues. The CDR3 spells CATSDGTGGYEQYF. The CDR3 coding sequence is TGTGCCACCAGTGATGGCACCGGGGGCTACGAGCAGTACTTC.

The rearrangement links TRBV7-6 to TRBJ2-2, with D tentatively TRBD1 (6 bases). V lost 0 bases and J lost 6, with 11 bases in between. The germline V gene encodes CDR1 SGHVS and CDR2 FNYEAQ. This CDR3 spans 15 amino acids. The CDR3 loop is CASSLATGFAGELFF. DNA for the CDR3: TGTGCCAGCAGCTTAGCAACAGGGTTCGCCGGGGAGCTGTTTTTT.

On this clonotype: A clone one base away is much larger, so this may be a read error. Here the CDR3 omits its conserved ending phenylalanine or tryptophan, so a read error is the likely source. This chain uses TRBV10-2 with TRBJ1-1; D may be TRBD1 (5 bases). Trimming stripped 8 bases from V and 0 bases from J, with 10 bases between. CDR3 length: 13 amino acids. The V gene's germline CDR1 is WSHSY and CDR2 SAAADI. The CDR3 loop reads CASSGLLNTEAFL. The CDR3 DNA sequence: TGCGCCAGCTCAGGGCTTCTGAACACTGAAGCTTTCCTT.

A note on this clonotype: A much larger clone sits a single nucleotide away, making a read error possible. The chain has TRBV29-1 and TRBJ2-7; D may be TRBD1 or TRBD2 (5 bases each). The germline V gene encodes CDR1 SQVTM and CDR2 ANQGSEA. The CDR3 has 15 amino acids. V lost 6 bases to trimming and J lost 2 bases, with 20 bases between them. The DNA of the CDR3 is TGCAGCGTCGCATCTTGGGGGAAGAACACCTACGAGCAGTACTTC. Translated, it gives CSVASWGKNTYEQYF.

V is TRBV12-3 or TRBV12-4 and J is TRBJ1-2, with TRBD1 identical over 9 bases. This CDR3 is built from 13 residues. The junction had 8 bases not matched to a gene; V was cut back by 7 bases and J by 8 bases. The CDR3 sequence is CASIKTGGIGYTF. Here the CDR3 DNA reads TGTGCCAGCATTAAGACAGGGGGTATAGGCTACACCTTC.

A note on this clonotype: One junction end disagrees with the germline gene, perhaps due to a read error. V usage is TRBV18 and J usage is TRBJ1-1, with D possibly matching TRBD1 (5 bases). There are 15 residues in the CDR3. The germline V gene has CDR1 KGHSH and CDR2 LQKENI. CDR3 residues: CASSPPGGLGTEAFF. The CDR3 nucleotides read TGTGCCAGCTCCCCACCGGGGGGGTTAGGCACTGAAGCTTTCTTT.

The chain links TRBV13 to TRBJ2-3; 11 bases agree with TRBD2. Per the germline V gene, CDR1 is PRHDT and CDR2 is FYEKMQ (reference sequence). V lost 4 bases, J lost 3 bases, and 12 bases stayed unmatched. The CDR3 consists of 18 residues. The CDR3 DNA follows: TGTGCCAGCAGCTCACGGGGGTCACTAGCGGGAGAAACAGATACGCAGTATTTT. Translating it yields CASSSRGSLAGETDTQYF.

Points on this clonotype: At one boundary the junction diverges from the germline segment, which might be a read error. CDR3 coding DNA: TGTGCCACCAGTGAATCCAGCCGGACTAGCGGGACCGGCCTAAAGACCGGGGAGCTGTATTTT. This gives the protein CATSESSRTSGTGLKTGELYF. This chain connects TRBV24-1 to TRBJ2-2; 12 nucleotides line up with TRBD2. Germline CDR1 is KGHDR and CDR2 is SFDVKD. CDR3 length equals 21 residues.

The V call is TRBV6-1, the J call TRBJ1-2, with TRBD1 matching 7 bases. The J segment lost 4 bases and the V segment lost 11 bases, leaving 10 bases of the junction unmatched. Germline lookup yields CDR1 MNHNS and CDR2 SASEGT. This CDR3 is built from 13 residues. In nucleotides, the CDR3 is TGTGCCTGCGCGGGAGGGGGCATCTATGGCTACACCTTC. Amino acid sequence: CACAGGGIYGYTF.

This clonotype appeared many times. The V gene is TRBV30, the J gene TRBJ2-1; D is possibly TRBD1 (5 bases). The CDR3 length is 13 residues. Germline lookup yields CDR1 GTSNPN and CDR2 SVGIG (reference sequence). V shed 4 bases and J shed 6 bases, with 13 bases lying between them. The CDR3 coding sequence is TGTGCCTGGATGGGGCGCGGCGGCAATGAGCAGTTCTTC. Amino acid sequence: CAWMGRGGNEQFF.